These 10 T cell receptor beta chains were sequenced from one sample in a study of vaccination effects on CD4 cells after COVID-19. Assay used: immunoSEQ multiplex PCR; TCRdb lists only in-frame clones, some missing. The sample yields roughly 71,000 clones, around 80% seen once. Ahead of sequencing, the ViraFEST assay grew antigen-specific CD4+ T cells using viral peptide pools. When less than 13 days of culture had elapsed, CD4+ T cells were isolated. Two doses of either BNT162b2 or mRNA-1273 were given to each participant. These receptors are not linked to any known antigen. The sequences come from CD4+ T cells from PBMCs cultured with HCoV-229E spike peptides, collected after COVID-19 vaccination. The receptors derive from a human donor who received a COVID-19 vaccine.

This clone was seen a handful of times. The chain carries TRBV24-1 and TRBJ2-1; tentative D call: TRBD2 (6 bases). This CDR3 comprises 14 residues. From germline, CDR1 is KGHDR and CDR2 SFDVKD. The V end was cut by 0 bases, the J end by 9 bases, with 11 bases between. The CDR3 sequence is CATSDLWGGVEQFF. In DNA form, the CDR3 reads TGTGCCACCAGTGATTTGTGGGGAGGCGTTGAGCAGTTCTTC.

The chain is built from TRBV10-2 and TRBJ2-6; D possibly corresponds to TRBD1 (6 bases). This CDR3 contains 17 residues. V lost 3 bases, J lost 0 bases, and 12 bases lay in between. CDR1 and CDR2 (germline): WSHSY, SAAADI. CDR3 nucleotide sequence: TGCGCCAGCAGTGACCCCAGGACAGTCTCTGGGGCCAACGTCCTGACTTTC. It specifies CASSDPRTVSGANVLTF.

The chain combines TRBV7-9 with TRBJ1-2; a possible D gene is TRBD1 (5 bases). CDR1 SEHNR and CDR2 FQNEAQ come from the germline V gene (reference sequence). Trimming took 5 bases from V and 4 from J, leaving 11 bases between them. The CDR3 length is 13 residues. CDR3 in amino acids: CASSPGTGYGYTF. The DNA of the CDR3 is TGTGCCAGCAGCCCGGGGACGGGCTATGGCTACACCTTC.

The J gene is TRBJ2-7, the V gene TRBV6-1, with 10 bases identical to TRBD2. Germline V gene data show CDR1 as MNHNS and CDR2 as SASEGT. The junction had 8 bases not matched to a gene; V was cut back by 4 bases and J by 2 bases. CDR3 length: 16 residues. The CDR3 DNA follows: TGTGCCAGCAGTGGGGGACGGAGCGGGGGGGCCTACGAGCAGTACGTC. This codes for CASSGGRSGGAYEQYV.

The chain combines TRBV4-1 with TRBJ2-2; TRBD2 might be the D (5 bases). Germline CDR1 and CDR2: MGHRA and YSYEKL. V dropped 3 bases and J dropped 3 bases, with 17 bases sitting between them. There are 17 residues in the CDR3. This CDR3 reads CASSHDPGGLDTGELFF. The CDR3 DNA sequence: TGCGCCAGCAGCCATGACCCAGGAGGACTGGACACCGGGGAGCTGTTTTTT.

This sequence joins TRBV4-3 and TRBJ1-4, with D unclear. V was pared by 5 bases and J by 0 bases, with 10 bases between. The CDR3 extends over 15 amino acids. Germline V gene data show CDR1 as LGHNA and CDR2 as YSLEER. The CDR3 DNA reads TGCGCCAGCAGCTCTTACAGAGCAACTAATGAAAAACTGTTTTTT. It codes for CASSSYRATNEKLFF.

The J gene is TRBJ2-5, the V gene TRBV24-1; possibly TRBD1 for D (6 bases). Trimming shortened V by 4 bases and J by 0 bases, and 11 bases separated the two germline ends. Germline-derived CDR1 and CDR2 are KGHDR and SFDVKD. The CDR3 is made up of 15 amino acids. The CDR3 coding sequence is TGTGCCACCAGTGAACCGAGGGGGTACCAAGAGACCCAGTACTTC. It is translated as CATSEPRGYQETQYF.

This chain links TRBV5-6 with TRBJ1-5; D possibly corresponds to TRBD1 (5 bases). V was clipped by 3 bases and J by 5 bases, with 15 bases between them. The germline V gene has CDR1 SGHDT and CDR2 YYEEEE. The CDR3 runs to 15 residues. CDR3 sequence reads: CASSYLGGAHQPQHF. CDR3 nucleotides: TGTGCCAGCAGCTACCTTGGAGGGGCCCATCAGCCCCAGCATTTT.

CDR3 sequence (DNA): TGTGCCAGCAGCCCGTGCGAAGAACAGGGGTTCCACGAGCAGTACGTC. It specifies CASSPCEEQGFHEQYV. The chain is built from TRBV11-2 and TRBJ2-7, with TRBD1 matching over 7 bases. There are 16 residues in the CDR3. Germline V gene lookup returns CDR1 SGHAT and CDR2 FQNNGV. Trimming at V came to 5 bases and at J to 5 bases, leaving 15 bases not matched to a gene.

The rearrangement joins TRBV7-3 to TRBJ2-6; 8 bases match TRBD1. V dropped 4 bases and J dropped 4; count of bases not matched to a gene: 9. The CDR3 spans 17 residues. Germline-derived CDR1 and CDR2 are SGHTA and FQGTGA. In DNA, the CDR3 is TGTGCCAGCAGCTCGGAGACAGGGGAGGCCGGGGCCAACGTCCTGACTTTC. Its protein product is CASSSETGEAGANVLTF.